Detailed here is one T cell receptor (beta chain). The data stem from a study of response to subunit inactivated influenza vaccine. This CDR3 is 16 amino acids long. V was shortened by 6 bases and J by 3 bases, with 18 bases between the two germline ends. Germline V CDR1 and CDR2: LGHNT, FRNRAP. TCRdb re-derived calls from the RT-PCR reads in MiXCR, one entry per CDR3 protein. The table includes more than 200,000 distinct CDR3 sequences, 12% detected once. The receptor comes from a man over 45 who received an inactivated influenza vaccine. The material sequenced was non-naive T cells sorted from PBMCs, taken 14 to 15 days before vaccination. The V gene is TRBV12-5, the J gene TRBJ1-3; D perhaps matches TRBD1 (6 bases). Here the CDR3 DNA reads TGTGCTAGTGGCCCAAAACAGGGCATCCTTGGAAACACCATATATTTT. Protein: CASGPKQGILGNTIYF.